This T cell receptor (beta chain) was recovered during a study of naive and memory T cell subsets. The beta constant-region primer was an equimolar mix of two oligonucleotides covering TRBC1 and TRBC2. TCRdb analysed the UMI-ligation and nested PCR reads with MiXCR anew, one entry per CDR3 protein. This table holds some 28,000 distinct CDR3 sequences, around 10% found once. The CDR3 spans 12 residues. Per germline, CDR1 LGHDT and CDR2 YNNKEL (reference sequence). Trimming removed 2 bases at V and 4 bases at J, with 3 bases between. The clonotype comes from a human donor in good health. This chain uses TRBV3-1 with TRBJ1-5; D is undetermined. The material sequenced was effector memory CD4+ T cells from blood. Subset given: effector memory, CD45RA- CD27-. This CDR3 is CASSQQNQPQHF. DNA for the CDR3: TGTGCCAGCAGCCAACAAAATCAGCCCCAGCATTTT. Together with reference TRBV3-1 and TRBJ1-5, the CDR3 gives the full variable domain: DTAVSQTPKYLVTQMGNDKSIKCEQNLGHDTMYWYKQDSKKFLKIMFSYNNKELIINETVPNRFSPKSPDKAHLNLHINSLELGDSAVYFCASSQQNQPQHFGDGTRLSIL.